The rows below give T cell receptor beta chains drawn from one sample of a study of graft-versus-host responses after intestinal transplantation. This table comes from immunoSEQ multiplex PCR, and its TCRdb copy is limited to in-frame clones, with some not included. The sample has approximately 8,700 clones, roughly 31% seen once. Source: alloreactive CD4+ T cells from a mixed lymphocyte reaction culture, taken before intestinal transplant. The receptors shown here come from a human patient who received an intestinal transplant. The CDR3 runs from the conserved cysteine through the conserved F or W. A D gene is named only where the DNA matches it firmly. Not every row has a clone size; where given, it reads once, few, many or a size class.

J gene	clone size	D gene	V gene	CDR3 DNA	CDR3 protein
TRBJ2-7	few	NA	TRBV6-1	TGTGCCAGCAGGCAAACAGGGCCCCGGGGCTACGAGCAGTACTTC	CASRQTGPRGYEQYF
TRBJ2-7	NA	NA	TRBV1	TGCACCAGCAGCCAAAGGTTGGGACTAGCGGGGAACGAGCAGTACTTC	CTSSQRLGLAGNEQYF
TRBJ1-3	few	NA	TRBV28	TGTGCCAGCAGTTTGAGGGAAATCATATATTTT	CASSLREIIYF
TRBJ2-1	NA	TRBD2	TRBV6-6	TGTGCCAGCAGTTACAAGCGGGGGGGATACAATGAGCAGTTCTTC	CASSYKRGGYNEQFF
TRBJ2-2	few	TRBD1	TRBV18	TGTGCCAGCTCACCGTTACAGGGGCGAACCGGGGAGCTGTTTTTT	CASSPLQGRTGELFF
TRBJ2-1	NA	NA	TRBV5-1	TGCGCCAGCAGCTTAGCAGGGGACACCTACAATGAGCAGTTCTTC	CASSLAGDTYNEQFF
TRBJ2-1	few	TRBD2	TRBV28	TGTGCCAGCAGTTTAGCGGCTAGCGGGACGAATGAGCAGTTCTTC	CASSLAASGTNEQFF
TRBJ2-5	NA	NA	TRBV28	TGTGCCAGCAGTTTCGGAGAGACCCAGTACTTC	CASSFGETQYF
TRBJ2-7	NA	TRBD1	TRBV5-6	TGTGCCAGCAGCTTCCTGCGCGTGGGACAGGGGGCCCTCTCCTACGAGCAGTACTTC	CASSFLRVGQGALSYEQYF
TRBJ2-3	once	TRBD2	TRBV7-9	TGTGCCAGCAGCAGACTAGCGGAAGATACGCAGTATTTT	CASSRLAEDTQYF
TRBJ2-2	NA	TRBD1	TRBV6-5	TGCGCCATTGGGGACAGGGTACCCGGGGAGCTGTTTTTT	CAIGDRVPGELFF
TRBJ2-4	once	NA	TRBV29-1	TGCAGCGTTGGGGTCTGGGCAGAGAACATTCAGTACTTC	CSVGVWAENIQYF